Only a few counts were recorded for the clone carrying this T cell receptor (beta chain). The antigen remains unidentified. These data are taken from a study of T-cell memory formation after mild COVID-19. TCRdb reprocessed the 5' RACE reads with MiXCR, giving one entry per CDR3 protein. The table lists 180,000 or so distinct CDR3 sequences, 11% of them singletons, with 3.5% to 4% in the top ten. Study-wide findings and caveats: Proof of SARS-CoV-2 specificity was absent for the second-wave clones that crested on day 37.

V dropped 3 bases and J dropped 4 bases, with 9 bases sitting between them. This CDR3 spans 14 amino acids. The sample taken for sequencing was PBMCs or a T cell subset sorted from them (not recorded which). The V and J genes are TRBV12-3 or TRBV12-4 and TRBJ2-2; D might be TRBD2 (6 bases). The receptor was derived from a man aged 18 to 35 who had mild COVID-19 (a few samples of this study predate the infection). Cell type and time point are not known. CDR3 DNA: TGTGCCAGCAGTTTTGTGGGGGGCACCGGGGAGCTGTTTTTT. Amino acids: CASSFVGGTGELFF.